This record looks at one TCR beta chain sequence and its context. TCRdb reprocessed the reads with MiXCR, giving one entry per CDR3 protein. The sample consists of about 140,000 distinct CDR3 sequences, 5.5% to 7% of them appearing once. This sample is drawn from a study of T cell repertoires in cytomegalovirus infection. Trimming pared 3 bases from V and 6 bases from J, leaving 12 bases between. Germline CDR1 and CDR2: SGHTA and FQGNSA. The CDR3 loop spans 13 amino acids. The clonotype was recovered from a human donor in good health (CMV status not recorded). Some clones in this sample may be carry-over from other donors' samples. The chain combines TRBV7-2 with TRBJ2-7, with D uncertain. Specimen: PBMCs. Written as DNA, the CDR3 is TGTGCCAGCAGCTTGGGGTTGAGGTCCGAGCAGTACTTC. It specifies CASSLGLRSEQYF.